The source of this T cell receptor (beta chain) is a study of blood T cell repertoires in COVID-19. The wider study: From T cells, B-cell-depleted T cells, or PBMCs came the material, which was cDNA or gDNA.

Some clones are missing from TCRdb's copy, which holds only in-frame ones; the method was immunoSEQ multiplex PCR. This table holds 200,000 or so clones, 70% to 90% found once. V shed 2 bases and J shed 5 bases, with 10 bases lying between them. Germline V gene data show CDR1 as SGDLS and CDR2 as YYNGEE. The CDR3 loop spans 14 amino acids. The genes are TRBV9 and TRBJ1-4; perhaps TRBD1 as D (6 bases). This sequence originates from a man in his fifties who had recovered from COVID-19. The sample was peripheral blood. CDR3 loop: CASSVEQGNEKLFF. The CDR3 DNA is TGTGCCAGCAGCGTTGAACAGGGCAATGAAAAACTGTTTTTT.